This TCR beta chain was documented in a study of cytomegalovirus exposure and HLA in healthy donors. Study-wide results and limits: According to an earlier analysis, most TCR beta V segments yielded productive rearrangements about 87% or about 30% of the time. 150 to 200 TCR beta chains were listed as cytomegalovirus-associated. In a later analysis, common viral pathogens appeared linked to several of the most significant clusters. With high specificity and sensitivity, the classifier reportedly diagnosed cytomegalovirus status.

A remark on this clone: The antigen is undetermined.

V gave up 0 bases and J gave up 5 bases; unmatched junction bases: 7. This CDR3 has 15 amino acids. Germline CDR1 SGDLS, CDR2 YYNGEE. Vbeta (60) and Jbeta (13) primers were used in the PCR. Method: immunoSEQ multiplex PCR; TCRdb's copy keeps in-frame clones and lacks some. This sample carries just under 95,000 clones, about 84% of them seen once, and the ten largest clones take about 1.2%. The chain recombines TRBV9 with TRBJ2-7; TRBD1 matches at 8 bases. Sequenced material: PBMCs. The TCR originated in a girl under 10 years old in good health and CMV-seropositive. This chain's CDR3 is CASSVGRGRKNEQYF. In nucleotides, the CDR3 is TGTGCCAGCAGCGTAGGCAGGGGGCGCAAGAACGAGCAGTACTTC.